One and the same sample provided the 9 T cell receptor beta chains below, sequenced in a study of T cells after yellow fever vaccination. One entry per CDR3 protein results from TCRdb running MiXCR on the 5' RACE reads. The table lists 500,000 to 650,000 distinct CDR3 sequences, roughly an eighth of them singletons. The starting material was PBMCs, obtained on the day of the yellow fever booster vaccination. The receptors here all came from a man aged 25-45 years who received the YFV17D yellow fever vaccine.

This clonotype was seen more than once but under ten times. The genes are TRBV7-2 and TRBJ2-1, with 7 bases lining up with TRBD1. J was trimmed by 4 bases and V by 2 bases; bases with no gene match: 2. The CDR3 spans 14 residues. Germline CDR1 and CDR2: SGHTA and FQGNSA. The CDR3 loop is CASSLMGQYNEQFF. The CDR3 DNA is TGTGCCAGCAGCTTAATGGGACAGTACAATGAGCAGTTCTTC. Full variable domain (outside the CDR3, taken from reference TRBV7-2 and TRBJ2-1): GAGVSQSPSNKVTEKGKDVELRCDPISGHTALYWYRQSLGQGLEFLIYFQGNSAPDKSGLPSDRFSAERTGGSVSTLTIQRTQQEDSAVYLCASSLMGQYNEQFFGPGTRLTVL.

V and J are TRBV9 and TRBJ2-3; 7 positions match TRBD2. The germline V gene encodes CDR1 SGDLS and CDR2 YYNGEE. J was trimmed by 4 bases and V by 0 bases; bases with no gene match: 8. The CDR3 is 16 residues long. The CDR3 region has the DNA TGTGCCAGCAGCGTAGCGAGCGGACTAGATGCAGATACGCAGTATTTT. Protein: CASSVASGLDADTQYF.

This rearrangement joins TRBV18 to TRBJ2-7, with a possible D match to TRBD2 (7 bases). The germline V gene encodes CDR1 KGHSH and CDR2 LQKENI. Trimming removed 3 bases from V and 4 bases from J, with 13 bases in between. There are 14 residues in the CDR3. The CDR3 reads CASSPAEGGYEQYF. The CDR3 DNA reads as TGTGCCAGCTCACCCGCGGAGGGGGGGTACGAGCAGTACTTC.

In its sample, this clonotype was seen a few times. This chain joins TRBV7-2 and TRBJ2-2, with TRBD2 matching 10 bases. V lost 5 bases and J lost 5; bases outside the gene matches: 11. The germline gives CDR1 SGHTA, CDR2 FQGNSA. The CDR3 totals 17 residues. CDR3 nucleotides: TGTGCCAGCAGCACCGGGGGTAGCGGGAGGAGTACCGGGGAGCTGTTTTTT. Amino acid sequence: CASSTGGSGRSTGELFF.

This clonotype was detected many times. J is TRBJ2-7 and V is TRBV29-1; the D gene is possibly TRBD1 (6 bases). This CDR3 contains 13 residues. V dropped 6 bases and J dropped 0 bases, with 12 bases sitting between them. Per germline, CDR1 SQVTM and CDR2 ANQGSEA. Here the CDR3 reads CSVGTPSSYEQYF. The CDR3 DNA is TGCAGCGTAGGGACACCCAGCTCCTACGAGCAGTACTTC.

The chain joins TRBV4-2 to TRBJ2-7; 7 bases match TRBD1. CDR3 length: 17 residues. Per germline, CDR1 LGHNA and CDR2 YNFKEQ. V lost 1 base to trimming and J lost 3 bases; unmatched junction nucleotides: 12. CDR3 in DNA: TGTGCCAGCAGCCAAGGGGCTTTAGGGACAGCACTCTACGAGCAGTACTTC. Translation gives CASSQGALGTALYEQYF.

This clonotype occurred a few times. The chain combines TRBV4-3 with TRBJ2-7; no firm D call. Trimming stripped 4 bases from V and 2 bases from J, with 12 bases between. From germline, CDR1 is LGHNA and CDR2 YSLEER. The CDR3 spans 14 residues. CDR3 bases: TGCGCCAGCAGCCCTTCCCTTGCCCCCTACGAGCAGTACTTC. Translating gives CASSPSLAPYEQYF.

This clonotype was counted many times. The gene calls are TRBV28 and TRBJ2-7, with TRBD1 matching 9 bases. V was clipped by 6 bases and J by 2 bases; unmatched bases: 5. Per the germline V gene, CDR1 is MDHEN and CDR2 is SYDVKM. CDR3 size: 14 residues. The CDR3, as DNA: TGTGCCAGCAGCCAAAGACAGGGGGCCTACGAGCAGTACTTC. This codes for CASSQRQGAYEQYF.

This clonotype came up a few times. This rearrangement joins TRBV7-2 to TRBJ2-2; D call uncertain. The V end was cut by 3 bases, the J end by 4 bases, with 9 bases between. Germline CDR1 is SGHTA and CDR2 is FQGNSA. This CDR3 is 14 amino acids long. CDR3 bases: TGTGCCAGCAGCTTGAAATACGGCACCGGGGAGCTGTTTTTT. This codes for CASSLKYGTGELFF.